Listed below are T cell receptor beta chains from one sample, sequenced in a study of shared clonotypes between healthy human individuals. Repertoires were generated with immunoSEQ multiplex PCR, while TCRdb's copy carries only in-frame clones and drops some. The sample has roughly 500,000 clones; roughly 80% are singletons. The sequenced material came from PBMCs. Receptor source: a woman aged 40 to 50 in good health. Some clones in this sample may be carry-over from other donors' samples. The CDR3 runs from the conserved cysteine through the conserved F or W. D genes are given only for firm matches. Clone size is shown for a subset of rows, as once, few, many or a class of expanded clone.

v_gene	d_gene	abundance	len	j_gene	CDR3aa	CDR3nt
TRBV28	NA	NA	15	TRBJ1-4	CASDSSGQLNEKLFF	TGTGCCAGCGACTCTTCAGGACAGTTAAATGAAAAACTGTTTTTT
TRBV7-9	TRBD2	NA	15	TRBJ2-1	CASSLTSGSFNEQFF	TGTGCCAGCAGCTTAACTAGCGGGAGTTTCAATGAGCAGTTCTTC
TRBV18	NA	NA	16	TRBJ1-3	CASSPTTDLSGNTIYF	TGTGCCAGCTCACCAACGACTGACCTCTCTGGAAACACCATATATTTT
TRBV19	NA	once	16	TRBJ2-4	CASSIRDALGKNIQYF	TGTGCCAGTAGTATCAGAGACGCCTTGGGCAAAAACATTCAGTACTTC
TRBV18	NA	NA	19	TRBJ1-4	CASSPPWGPLLKHNEKLFF	TGTGCCAGCTCACCACCGTGGGGGCCTCTGTTGAAGCATAACGAAAAACTGTTTTTT
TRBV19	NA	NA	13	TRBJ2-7	CASTRGVTYEQYF	TGTGCCAGTACCCGGGGAGTTACCTACGAGCAGTACTTC
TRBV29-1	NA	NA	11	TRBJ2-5	CSVDNQETQYF	TGCAGCGTTGACAACCAAGAGACCCAGTACTTC
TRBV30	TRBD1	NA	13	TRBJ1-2	CAWGIGTGNGYTF	TGTGCCTGGGGGATCGGGACAGGGAATGGCTACACCTTC
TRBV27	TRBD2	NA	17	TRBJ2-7	CASSNSSGRANSYEQYF	TGTGCCAGCAGCAATTCTAGCGGGAGGGCCAACTCCTACGAGCAGTACTTC
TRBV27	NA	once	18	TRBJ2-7	CASSPRAPTSPISYEQYF	TGTGCCAGCAGCCCCCGGGCCCCTACTAGCCCCATCTCCTACGAGCAGTACTTC
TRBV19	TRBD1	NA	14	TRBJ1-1	CASSEGQLNTEAFF	TGTGCCAGTAGTGAGGGACAGCTGAACACTGAAGCTTTCTTT
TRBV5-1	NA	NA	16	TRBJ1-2	CASSLEGSTENYGYTF	TGCGCCAGCAGCTTGGAAGGGTCGACAGAAAACTATGGCTACACCTTC
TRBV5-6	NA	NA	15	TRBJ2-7	CASSFSPVGGYEQYF	TGTGCCAGCAGCTTTAGCCCGGTTGGAGGGTACGAGCAGTACTTC
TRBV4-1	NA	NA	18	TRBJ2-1	CASSQDPGSLGSYNEQFF	TGCGCCAGCAGCCAAGATCCTGGTAGCCTCGGCTCCTACAATGAGCAGTTCTTC
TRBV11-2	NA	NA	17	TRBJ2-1	CASSPAGIRLTYNEQFF	TGTGCCAGCAGTCCCGCGGGGATCCGATTAACCTACAATGAGCAGTTCTTC
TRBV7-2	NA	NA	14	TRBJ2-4	CASSKGAGVNIQYF	TGTGCCAGCAGCAAAGGGGCAGGGGTAAACATTCAGTACTTC
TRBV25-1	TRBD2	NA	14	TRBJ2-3	CASTGNSGKYTQYF	TGTGCCAGCACTGGGAATAGCGGGAAGTATACGCAGTATTTT
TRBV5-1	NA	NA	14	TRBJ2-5	CASSPGVSQETQYF	TGCGCCAGCAGCCCGGGGGTCTCCCAAGAGACCCAGTACTTC
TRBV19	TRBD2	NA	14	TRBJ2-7	CASSLNGGAYEQYF	TGTGCCAGTAGTCTTAACGGGGGGGCTTACGAGCAGTACTTC
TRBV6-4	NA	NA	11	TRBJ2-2	CASSVGRELFF	TGTGCCAGCAGTGTTGGCCGGGAGCTGTTTTTT
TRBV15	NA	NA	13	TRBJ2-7	CATSRDPTYEQYF	TGTGCCACCAGCAGAGATCCTACCTACGAGCAGTACTTC
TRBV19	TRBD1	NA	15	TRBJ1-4	CASSIPRTGDEKLFF	TGTGCCAGTAGTATACCCCGGACAGGGGATGAAAAACTGTTTTTT